Listed below are T cell receptor beta chains from one sample, sequenced in a study of T cells in Graves' hyperthyroidism and ophthalmopathy. TCRdb fed the multiplex PCR reads into MiXCR, producing one record per CDR3 protein. The data show approximately 34,000 distinct CDR3 sequences, with under 65% seen just once and 25% held by the top ten. Sequences were obtained from blood. All receptors come from a woman aged 40 to 50 with Graves' ophthalmopathy. The CDR3 runs from the conserved cysteine through the conserved F or W. The D gene is left open where the match is weak. Size is stated for part of the rows, as once, few or many counts, or as a class when the clone is expanded.

j_gene | v_gene | d_gene | abundance | CDR3aa | CDR3nt
TRBJ2-1 | TRBV20-1 | - | once | CSARPSYNEQFF | TGCAGTGCTAGACCTTCCTACAATGAGCAGTTCTTC
TRBJ2-7 | TRBV11-3 | TRBD1 | many | CASSQDVTGGDEQYF | TGTGCCAGCAGCCAAGATGTTACAGGGGGCGACGAGCAGTACTTC
TRBJ2-1 | TRBV20-1 | - | medium-sized | CSASSRINNEQFF | TGCAGTGCTAGTAGCCGGATAAACAATGAGCAGTTCTTC
TRBJ2-1 | TRBV2 | - | - | CASSVPLEIEQFF | TGTGCCAGCAGTGTACCCTTAGAGATCGAGCAGTTCTTC
TRBJ2-7 | TRBV6-4 | TRBD1 | once | CASSATGAAYEQYF | TGTGCCAGCAGTGCCACAGGGGCCGCCTACGAGCAGTACTTC
TRBJ1-3 | TRBV12-3/TRBV12-4 | TRBD1 | many | CASSTGGLGNTIYF | TGTGCCAGCAGTACAGGGGGCCTGGGAAACACCATATATTTT
TRBJ2-6 | TRBV10-1 | - | - | CASSPTGLCSGANVLTF | TGCGCCAGCAGTCCCACCGGGCTGTGCTCTGGGGCCAACGTCCTGACTTTC
TRBJ2-1 | TRBV19 | TRBD2 | - | CASSISGLAGNNEQFF | TGTGCCAGTAGTATATCCGGACTAGCGGGTAACAATGAGCAGTTCTTC
TRBJ2-6 | TRBV29-1 | - | once | CSGRYRGTGELCSGANVLTF | TGCAGCGGACGATATAGGGGAACCGGGGAGCTGTGCTCTGGGGCCAACGTCCTGACTTTC
TRBJ1-3 | TRBV2 | - | medium-sized | CASSEVVSGNTIYF | TGTGCCAGCAGTGAGGTCGTGTCTGGAAACACCATATATTTT
TRBJ1-4 | TRBV5-1 | TRBD1 | once | CASSTGEGQNEKLFF | TGTGCCAGCAGCACGGGGGAGGGACAGAATGAAAAACTGTTTTTT
TRBJ2-2 | TRBV7-2 | - | - | CASSPTRTTSGNTGELFF | TGTGCCAGCAGCCCTACGCGGACAACCTCTGGAAACACCGGGGAGCTGTTTTTT